This T cell receptor (beta chain) was observed in a study of blood T cell repertoires in COVID-19. Study details: The origin of the acute and convalescent COVID-19 samples was the United States, Italy and Spain. Nucleic acid was either cDNA or gDNA, and it came from T cells, B-cell-depleted T cells, or PBMCs.

Original processing methods: Reference gene primer amplification gave nucleated cell count estimates. Sequencing used immunoSEQ multiplex PCR; TCRdb keeps in-frame clones, though not all of them. For V, J and clone size, that table is used; D and trimming come from the DNA. The table shows fewer than 250,000 clones, with 82% occurring only once. Looked up from germline, CDR1 is SGHVS and CDR2 is FNYEAQ. Trimming removed 4 bases at V and 11 bases at J, with 17 bases between. This CDR3 has 13 residues. The chain is built from TRBV7-6 and TRBJ1-1; no clear D. Material: peripheral blood. The receptor comes from a woman in her forties with acute or convalescent COVID-19. The CDR3: CASSSTQVTAAFF. The DNA of the CDR3 is TGTGCCAGCAGCTCGACACAAGTAACCGCTGCTTTCTTT.